This TCR beta chain was sequenced for a study of blood T cell repertoires in COVID-19. Study-level background: The origin of the acute and convalescent COVID-19 samples was the United States, Italy and Spain. Nucleic acid was either cDNA or gDNA, and it came from T cells, B-cell-depleted T cells, or PBMCs.

Germline V gene data show CDR1 as KGHDR and CDR2 as SFDVKD. This CDR3 has 21 amino acids. The ends lost 7 bases at V and 7 bases at J; junction bases unmatched: 28. Original data processing: Counts of nucleated cells, estimated from reference gene primer amplification, were obtained. Produced via immunoSEQ multiplex PCR; TCRdb's table is partial and in-frame only. The DNA was the basis for D and trimming; V, J and clone size are from that table. The sample contains around 150,000 clones, about 80% of which appear only once. The material sequenced was peripheral blood. This TCR came from a man in his 70s with acute or convalescent COVID-19. J is TRBJ1-3 and V is TRBV24-1; TRBD1 matches 9 bases. The CDR3 nucleotides read TGTGCCACCAGCGTACTCGGGACAGGGAATTTGCTGGCGCTTAATTGGAACACCATATATTTT. Translation gives CATSVLGTGNLLALNWNTIYF.